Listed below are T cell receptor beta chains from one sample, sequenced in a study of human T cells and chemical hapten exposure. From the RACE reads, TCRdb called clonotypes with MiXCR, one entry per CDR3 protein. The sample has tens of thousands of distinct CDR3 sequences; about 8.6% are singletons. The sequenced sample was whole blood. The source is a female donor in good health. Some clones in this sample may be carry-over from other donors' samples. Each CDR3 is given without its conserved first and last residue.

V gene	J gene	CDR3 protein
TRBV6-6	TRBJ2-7	ASSLNMGYEQY
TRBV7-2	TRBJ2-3	ASSLVPAAISDTQY
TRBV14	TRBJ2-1	ASSRGIGTGMYNEQF
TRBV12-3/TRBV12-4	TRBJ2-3	ASSSGDRASSTDTQY
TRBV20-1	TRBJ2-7	SARSGPSYEQY
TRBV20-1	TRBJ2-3	SAPWTGRDTQY
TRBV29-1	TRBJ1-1	SVSTGTEAF
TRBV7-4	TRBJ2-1	ASSSKAGGPGCEQF
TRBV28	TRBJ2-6	ASSRRQGEGSGANVLT
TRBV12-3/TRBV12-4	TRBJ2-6	ASSLDGRANVLT
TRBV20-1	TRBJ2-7	SAPWRTGDSEQY
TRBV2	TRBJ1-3	ASQVEVIGISGNTIY
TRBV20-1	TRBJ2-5	SAPGLAGGETQY
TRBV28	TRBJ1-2	ASRQGGGYT
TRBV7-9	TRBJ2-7	ASSLFGEQY
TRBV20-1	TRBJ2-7	SAMGEPGEQY
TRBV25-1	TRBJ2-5	ASSERQGGQY
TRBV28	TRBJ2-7	ASSLTGASDEQY
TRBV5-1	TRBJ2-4	ASSLGTDFHIQY
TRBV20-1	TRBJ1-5	SARQGGNQPQH
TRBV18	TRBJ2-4	ASSPLTGSKY
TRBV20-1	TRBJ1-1	SALGTGGARTEAF
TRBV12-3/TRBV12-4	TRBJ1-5	ASSFWDSNQPQH
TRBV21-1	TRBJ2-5	ASSKGTGLATQY
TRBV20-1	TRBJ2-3	SANRLAGGSRTDTQY
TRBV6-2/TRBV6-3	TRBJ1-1	ASSWGGLEAF
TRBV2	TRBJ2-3	ASSVDTQY
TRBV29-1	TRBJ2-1	SVPGLAGVKTYNEQF
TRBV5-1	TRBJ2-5	ASSSGLAGGQY
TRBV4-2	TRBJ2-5	ASSQGLAGVETQY
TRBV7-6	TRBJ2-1	ASSLEASARNEQF
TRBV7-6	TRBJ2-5	ASSLTRDGETQY
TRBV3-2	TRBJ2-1	ASSQEGANGPPNEQF
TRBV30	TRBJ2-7	AWSVRAVEQY
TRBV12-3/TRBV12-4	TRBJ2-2	ASSKTGGTGELF
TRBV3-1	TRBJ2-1	ASSQGTGYAYNEQF
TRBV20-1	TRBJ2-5	SALNGGGRWQETQY
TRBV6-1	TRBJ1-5	ASRHNNQPQH
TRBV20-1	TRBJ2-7	SARGGRGRQY
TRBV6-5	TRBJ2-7	ASSPPGTHEQY
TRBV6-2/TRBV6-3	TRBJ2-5	ASSYLDGQPETQY
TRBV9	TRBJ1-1	ASSVLQGTEAF
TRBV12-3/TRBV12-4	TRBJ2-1	ASSFWGMNEQF